A single sample is the source of the 16 T cell receptor beta chains below, sequenced in a study of blood T cell repertoires in COVID-19. The table came from immunoSEQ multiplex PCR; TCRdb's copy has only in-frame clones and leaves some out. The repertoire holds roughly 320,000 clones, with 85% to 90% as singletons. The sample comprised peripheral blood. The receptors originated from a woman aged 25 to 45 with COVID-19, enrolled during active disease.

This CDR3 is CASSGDRGLGSPLHF. CDR3 sequence (DNA): TGTGCCAGCAGTGGGGACAGGGGGTTGGGTTCACCCCTCCACTTT. The chain couples TRBV2 to TRBJ1-6; 11 bases are a match to TRBD1. Losses at the gene ends were 4 bases for V and 9 bases for J; bases not matched to a gene: 5. The CDR3 spans 15 residues. The V gene's germline CDR1 is SNHLY and CDR2 FYNNEI. The variable domain in full, with the rest retrieved from reference TRBV2 and TRBJ1-6, is EPEVTQTPSHQVTQMGQEVILRCVPISNHLYFYWYRQILGQKVEFLVSFYNNEISEKSEIFDDQFSVERPDGSNFTLKIRSTKLEDSAMYFCASSGDRGLGSPLHFGNGTRLTVT.

V usage is TRBV7-2 and J usage is TRBJ2-3; 7 nucleotides line up with TRBD2. This CDR3 contains 14 residues. Germline values: CDR1 SGHTA, CDR2 FQGNSA. Unmatched junction bases numbered 9, after V lost 7 bases and J lost 5 bases. The CDR3 DNA is TGTGCCAGCACCTCTAGCGGCCGGGGAGATACGCAGTATTTT. This translates into CASTSSGRGDTQYF.

The chain is built from TRBV7-2 and TRBJ2-7, with 9 positions matching TRBD2. The V and J ends lost 5 bases and 6 bases, in that order; junction bases with no gene match: 5. The CDR3 spans 13 residues. Germline CDR1 SGHTA, CDR2 FQGNSA. The CDR3 nucleotides are TGTGCCAGCAGCCTACGGACTAGCGCCGAGCAGTACTTC. Residues: CASSLRTSAEQYF.

This rearrangement joins TRBV28 to TRBJ1-1; TRBD1 might be the D (6 bases). Trimming cost V 9 bases and J 1 base, with 15 bases left between them. CDR3 length equals 14 residues. Germline loops: CDR1 MDHEN, CDR2 SYDVKM. The CDR3 loop is CASRKGGGNTEAFF. The CDR3 coding sequence is TGTGCCAGTCGGAAAGGGGGTGGGAACACTGAAGCTTTCTTT.

The chain joins TRBV6-5 to TRBJ2-7; maybe TRBD2 (6 bases). Per the germline V gene, CDR1 is MNHEY and CDR2 is SVGAGI. The CDR3 covers 14 residues. Trimming removed 4 bases at V and 5 bases at J, with 15 bases between. CDR3 in amino acids: CASSLYGTGNEQYF. As DNA, the CDR3 is TGTGCCAGCAGTTTATACGGGACTGGGAACGAGCAGTACTTC.

The chain uses TRBV7-2 and TRBJ1-1; D is possibly TRBD1 (6 bases). V dropped 6 bases and J dropped 4 bases, with 15 bases sitting between them. The CDR3 runs to 14 residues. Germline CDR1 is SGHTA and CDR2 is FQGNSA. The CDR3 protein is CASRPDGGATEAFF. CDR3 DNA sequence: TGTGCCAGCAGACCTGATGGGGGCGCCACTGAAGCTTTCTTT.

V is TRBV6-5 and J is TRBJ2-7, with unresolved D. CDR1 and CDR2 from the germline V gene are MNHEY and SVGAGI. This CDR3 has 12 amino acids. V lost 5 bases, J lost 3 bases, and 8 bases lay in between. Written as DNA, the CDR3 is TGTGCCAGCAGTAGAACATACTACGAGCAGTACTTC. This sequence encodes CASSRTYYEQYF.

The chain joins TRBV5-1 to TRBJ1-6; 9 bases line up with TRBD1. Germline CDR1 SGHRS, CDR2 YFSETQ. V trimming: 3 bases; J trimming: 9 bases; junction bases outside the gene matches: 10. The CDR3 consists of 16 residues. CDR3 amino acids: CASSSQGTGNGSPLHF. CDR3 DNA: TGCGCCAGCAGCTCCCAGGGGACAGGGAACGGTTCACCCCTCCACTTT.

CDR3 sequence (DNA): TGTGCCATCAGTGGTTTGGGGGGCACTGAAGCTTTCTTT. It encodes CAISGLGGTEAFF. The gene calls are TRBV10-3 and TRBJ1-1; possibly TRBD1 for D (5 bases). V dropped 4 bases and J dropped 4 bases, with 10 bases sitting between them. Per germline, CDR1 ENHRY and CDR2 SYGVKD. There are 13 residues in the CDR3.

The chain recombines TRBV4-1 with TRBJ2-1; 13 nucleotides match TRBD2. The CDR3 has 20 residues. CDR1 MGHRA and CDR2 YSYEKL come from the germline V gene. The V gene end was trimmed by 1 base and the J gene end by 2 bases; junction bases not matched to a gene: 11. CDR3 DNA sequence: TGCGCCAGCAGCCAAGCCGGGACTAGCGGGGTTGGGGTTACCTACAATGAGCAGTTCTTC. Protein: CASSQAGTSGVGVTYNEQFF.

The chain carries TRBV19 and TRBJ2-7, with 10 bases that match TRBD2. This CDR3 is built from 15 residues. V dropped 5 bases and J dropped 3; count of bases not matched to a gene: 7. CDR1 LNHDA and CDR2 SQIVND come from the germline V gene (reference sequence). This chain's CDR3 is CASSVAGGFFYEQYF. CDR3 DNA sequence: TGTGCCAGTAGTGTAGCGGGGGGTTTTTTCTACGAGCAGTACTTC.

V and J are TRBV5-4 and TRBJ2-5, with D possibly matching TRBD2 (6 bases). Between the trimmed V and J ends, which lost 3 bases and 4 bases, there was a span of 13 bases. This CDR3 spans 14 amino acids. Germline assignment: CDR1 SGHNT and CDR2 YYREEE (reference sequence). CDR3 region: CASSSRAGGETQYF. The CDR3 DNA reads TGTGCCAGCAGCTCTAGAGCCGGGGGAGAGACCCAGTACTTC.

The J gene is TRBJ2-2, the V gene TRBV7-8; D may be TRBD2 (5 bases). Trimming took 4 bases from V and 0 from J, leaving 15 bases between them. Germline lookup yields CDR1 SGHVS and CDR2 FQNEAQ. The length of the CDR3 is 17 residues. CDR3 amino acids: CASSSWRTAANTGELFF. The CDR3 region has the DNA TGTGCCAGCAGCTCTTGGAGGACGGCTGCGAACACCGGGGAGCTGTTTTTT.

V is TRBV9 and J is TRBJ2-3; the match to TRBD1 covers 7 bases. Germline assignment: CDR1 SGDLS and CDR2 YYNGEE. V gave up 4 bases and J gave up 1 base; unmatched junction bases: 12. The length of the CDR3 is 17 residues. CDR3 DNA sequence: TGTGCCAGCAGCTTATACCAGGGGACAGCCGGCACAGATACGCAGTATTTT. The encoded protein is CASSLYQGTAGTDTQYF.

This chain links TRBV4-2 with TRBJ1-1; no definite D call. Between the trimmed V and J ends, which lost 1 base and 2 bases, there was a span of 8 bases. The germline gives CDR1 LGHNA, CDR2 YNFKEQ. CDR3 length: 14 residues. The CDR3 region has the DNA TGTGCCAGCAGCCAAGTTGCGGGTAACACTGAAGCTTTCTTT. The encoded protein is CASSQVAGNTEAFF.

V gene TRBV7-2 combines with J gene TRBJ1-1, with a tentative D call TRBD1 (5 bases). Trimming removed 4 bases at V and 3 bases at J, with 9 bases between. From germline, CDR1 is SGHTA and CDR2 FQGNSA. The CDR3 length is 13 residues. Written as DNA, the CDR3 is TGTGCCAGCAGCTATGGGGGGTACACTGAAGCTTTCTTT. Translated: CASSYGGYTEAFF.